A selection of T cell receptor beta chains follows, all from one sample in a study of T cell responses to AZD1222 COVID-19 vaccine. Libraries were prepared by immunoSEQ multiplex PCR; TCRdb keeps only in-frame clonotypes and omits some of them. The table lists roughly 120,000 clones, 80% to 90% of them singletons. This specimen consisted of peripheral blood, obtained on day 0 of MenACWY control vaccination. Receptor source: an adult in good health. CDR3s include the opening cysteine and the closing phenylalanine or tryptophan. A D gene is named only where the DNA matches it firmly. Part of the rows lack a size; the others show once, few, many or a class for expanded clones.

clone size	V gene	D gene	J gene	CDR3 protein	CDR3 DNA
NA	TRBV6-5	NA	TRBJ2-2	CASSTSSRGTGELFF	TGTGCCAGCAGCACCTCCTCTAGGGGCACCGGGGAGCTGTTTTTT
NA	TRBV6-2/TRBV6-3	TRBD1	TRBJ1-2	CASSDPGTGHYGYTF	TGTGCCAGCAGTGATCCCGGGACAGGGCATTATGGCTACACCTTC
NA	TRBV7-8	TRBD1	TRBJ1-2	CASSSRTGGYGYTF	TGTGCCAGCAGCAGCCGGACAGGTGGCTATGGCTACACCTTC
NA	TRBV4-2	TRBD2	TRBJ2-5	CASSLSGTSRVETQYF	TGTGCCAGCAGCCTATCCGGGACTAGCAGGGTAGAGACCCAGTACTTC
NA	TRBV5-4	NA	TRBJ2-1	CASSKDLEQFF	TGTGCCAGCAGCAAGGATCTTGAGCAGTTCTTC
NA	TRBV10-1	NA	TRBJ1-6	CASSPGSSNSPLHF	TGCGCCAGCAGTCCCGGCAGTTCAAATTCACCCCTCCACTTT
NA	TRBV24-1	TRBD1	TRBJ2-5	CATSDPDRAGETQYF	TGTGCCACCAGTGATCCCGACAGGGCCGGGGAGACCCAGTACTTC
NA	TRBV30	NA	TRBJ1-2	CAWSRSGVENYGYTF	TGTGCCTGGAGCCGCTCCGGGGTCGAAAACTATGGCTACACCTTC
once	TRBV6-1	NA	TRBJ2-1	CASSDMQGISHNEQFF	TGTGCCAGCAGTGATATGCAGGGTATCTCCCACAATGAGCAGTTCTTC
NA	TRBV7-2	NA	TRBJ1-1	CASSLSPRGTEAFF	TGTGCCAGCAGCTTATCCCCCAGGGGAACTGAAGCTTTCTTT
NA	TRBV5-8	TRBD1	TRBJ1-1	CASSPGQGASRLNTEAFF	TGTGCCAGCAGCCCCGGACAGGGGGCGTCGCGACTGAACACTGAAGCTTTCTTT
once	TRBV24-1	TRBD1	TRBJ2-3	CATNNRGTDTQYF	TGTGCCACCAACAACAGGGGGACAGATACGCAGTATTTT
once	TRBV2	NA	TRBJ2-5	CASKGWQIQETQYF	TGTGCCAGCAAGGGGTGGCAGATACAAGAGACCCAGTACTTC
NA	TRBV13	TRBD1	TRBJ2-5	CASSFSPGQGWETQYF	TGTGCCAGCAGCTTCTCTCCGGGACAGGGGTGGGAGACCCAGTACTTC
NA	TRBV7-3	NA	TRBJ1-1	CASSLTGRNTEAFF	TGTGCCAGCAGCTTAACAGGGAGGAACACTGAAGCTTTCTTT
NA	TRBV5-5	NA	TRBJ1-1	CASTLRGAVNTEAFF	TGTGCCAGCACCCTAAGGGGTGCAGTGAACACTGAAGCTTTCTTT
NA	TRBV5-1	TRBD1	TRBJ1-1	CASSQGAANTEAFF	TGCGCCAGCAGCCAGGGGGCCGCGAACACTGAAGCTTTCTTT
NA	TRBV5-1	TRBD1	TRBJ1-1	CASSLGQGRFTEAFF	TGCGCCAGCAGCTTGGGACAGGGGCGCTTCACTGAAGCTTTCTTT
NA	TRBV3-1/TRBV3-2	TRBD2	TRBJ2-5	CASSQAGLAGGETQYF	TGTGCCAGCAGCCAAGCCGGTCTAGCGGGGGGAGAGACCCAGTACTTC
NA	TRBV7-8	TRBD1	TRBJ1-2	CASSLGRDRSYTF	TGTGCCAGCAGCTTAGGCAGGGACAGGAGCTACACCTTC
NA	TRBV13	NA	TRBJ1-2	CASSSPGANYGYTF	TGTGCCAGCAGCTCCCCGGGGGCTAACTATGGCTACACCTTC
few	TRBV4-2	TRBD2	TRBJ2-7	CASSHGAREGTLSYEQYF	TGTGCCAGCAGCCATGGGGCACGGGAGGGAACCCTATCCTACGAGCAGTACTTC
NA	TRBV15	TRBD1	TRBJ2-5	CATSRDGAGGETQYF	TGTGCCACCAGCAGAGATGGGGCAGGGGGAGAGACCCAGTACTTC
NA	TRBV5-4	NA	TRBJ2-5	CASNPVGGTRETQYF	TGTGCCAGCAACCCGGTTGGCGGGACAAGAGAGACCCAGTACTTC
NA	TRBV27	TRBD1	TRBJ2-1	CASSLQGAYNEQFF	TGTGCCAGCAGCCTCCAGGGGGCCTACAATGAGCAGTTCTTC
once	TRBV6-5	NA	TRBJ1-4	CASSYIGENEKLFF	TGTGCCAGCAGTTACATCGGGGAAAATGAAAAACTGTTTTTT
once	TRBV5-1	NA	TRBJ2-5	CASSEQGGPQETQYF	TGCGCCAGTTCGGAACAGGGCGGACCACAAGAGACCCAGTACTTC
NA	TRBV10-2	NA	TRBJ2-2	CASSDGIPGSRELFF	TGCGCCAGCAGTGATGGGATTCCGGGCAGTCGGGAGCTGTTTTTT
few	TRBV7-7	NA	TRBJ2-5	CASSSNPGREETQYF	TGTGCTAGCAGCTCTAATCCGGGACGGGAAGAGACCCAGTACTTC
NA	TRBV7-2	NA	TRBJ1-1	CASSWMGPTNTEAFF	TGTGCCAGCAGCTGGATGGGACCGACGAACACTGAAGCTTTCTTT
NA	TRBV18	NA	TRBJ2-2	CASSPRLVTNTGELFF	TGTGCCAGCTCACCACGACTTGTAACGAACACCGGGGAGCTGTTTTTT
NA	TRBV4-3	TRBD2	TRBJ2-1	CASSQDPLAGGEQFF	TGCGCCAGCAGCCAAGACCCCCTTGCGGGGGGGGAGCAGTTCTTC
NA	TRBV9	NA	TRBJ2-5	CASSVGFSTETQYF	TGTGCCAGCAGCGTAGGGTTTAGCACAGAGACCCAGTACTTC
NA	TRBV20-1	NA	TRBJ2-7	CSARGDHEQYF	TGCAGTGCCAGGGGGGATCACGAGCAGTACTTC
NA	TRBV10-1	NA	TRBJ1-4	CATQHSNGGHRGEKLFF	TGCGCCACCCAACATAGCAACGGGGGTCACCGAGGTGAAAAACTGTTTTTT
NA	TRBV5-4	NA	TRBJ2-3	CAIRTPSTDTQYF	TGTGCCATCCGGACTCCCAGCACAGATACGCAGTATTTT
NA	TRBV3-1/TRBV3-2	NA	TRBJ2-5	CASSQGGGGSQETQYF	TGTGCCAGCAGCCAAGGGGGAGGGGGCTCGCAAGAGACCCAGTACTTC
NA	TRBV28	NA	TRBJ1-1	CASIRNTEAFF	TGTGCCAGCATTAGAAACACTGAAGCTTTCTTT
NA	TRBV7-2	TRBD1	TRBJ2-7	CASSFDRGGGYEQYF	TGTGCCAGCAGCTTCGACAGGGGAGGAGGGTACGAGCAGTACTTC
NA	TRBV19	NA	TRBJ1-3	CATRQGHSGNTIYF	TGTGCCACCCGACAAGGGCATTCTGGAAACACCATATATTTT
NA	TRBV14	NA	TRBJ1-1	CASLPQGYAHTEAFF	TGTGCCAGCCTCCCCCAGGGCTACGCGCACACTGAAGCTTTCTTT
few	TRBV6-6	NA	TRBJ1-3	CASTPPGQGNTIYF	TGTGCCAGCACCCCCCCGGGGCAGGGAAACACCATATATTTT
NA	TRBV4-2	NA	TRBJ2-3	CASSLTQGDTQYF	TGTGCCAGCAGCCTAACACAGGGAGATACGCAGTATTTT
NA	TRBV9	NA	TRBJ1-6	CASSSRAGSNSPLHF	TGTGCCAGCAGCTCTCGGGCGGGGAGTAATTCACCCCTCCACTTT
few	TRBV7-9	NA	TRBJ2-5	CASSHPPRETQYF	TGTGCCAGCAGCCACCCCCCGAGGGAGACCCAGTACTTC
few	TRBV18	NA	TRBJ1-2	CASSPGGLNGYTF	TGTGCCAGCTCACCCGGGGGGTTAAATGGCTACACCTTC
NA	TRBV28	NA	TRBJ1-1	CASSIGHRVPTEAFF	TGTGCCAGCAGTATAGGTCACAGGGTGCCCACTGAAGCTTTCTTT
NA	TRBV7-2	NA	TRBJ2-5	CASSPPERGLSRGETQYF	TGTGCCAGCAGCCCCCCCGAGAGAGGACTCTCTAGGGGGGAGACCCAGTACTTC
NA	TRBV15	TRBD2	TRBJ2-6	CATSIAGGDGANVLTF	TGTGCCACCAGCATTGCTGGGGGGGATGGGGCCAACGTCCTGACTTTC
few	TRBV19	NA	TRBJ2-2	CASSITGGGGGELFF	TGTGCCAGTAGTATAACCGGGGGCGGTGGCGGGGAGCTGTTTTTT